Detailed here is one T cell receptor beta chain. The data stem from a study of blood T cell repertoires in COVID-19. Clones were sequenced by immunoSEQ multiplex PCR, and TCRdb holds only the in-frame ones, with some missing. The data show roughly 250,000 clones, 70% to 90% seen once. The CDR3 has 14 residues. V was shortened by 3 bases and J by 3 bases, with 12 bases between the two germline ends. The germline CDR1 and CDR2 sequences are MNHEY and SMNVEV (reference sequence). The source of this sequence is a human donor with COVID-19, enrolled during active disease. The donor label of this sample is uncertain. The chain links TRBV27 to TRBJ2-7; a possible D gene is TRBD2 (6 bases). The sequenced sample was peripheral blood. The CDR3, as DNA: TGTGCCAGCAGTTTCTACCCGGAGGGCTACGAGCAGTACTTC. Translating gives CASSFYPEGYEQYF.